What follows is one T cell receptor (beta chain) and its context. The table lists this clonotype with many counts. Its binding antigen is unknown. No base-level quality is on record; no much larger clone is a single base apart. The CDR3, from cysteine to phenylalanine, totals 14 residues. The kept DNA is CDR3 alone, 42 bases in frame from the first base. Trimmed from V: 10 bases; trimmed from J: 3 bases; junction bases lacking a gene match: 4. The germline V gene encodes CDR1 ENHRY and CDR2 SYGVKD. The data originate from a study of T-cell reconstitution after alpha-beta-depleted transplantation in children (dated by TCRdb to the mid-2010s). With respect to the entire study: T-cell immune reconstitution after TCRalphabeta/CD19-depleted allogeneic hematopoietic cell transplantation in children was quantitatively tracked in the study by means of TCR repertoire profiling.

Preparation of the library involved PCR. Instrument used: Illumina HiSeq 2500. TCR libraries were prepared with molecular barcoding, using unique molecular identifiers to normalize TCRbeta repertoire quantification. Starting from the raw public reads, TCRdb applied fastp trimming at Q25, assembled clones with MiXCR and retained in-frame beta chains. Rows matching on CDR3 protein sequence are summarized as one entry with the most common DNA and genes. This sample is represented by approximately 400,000 distinct CDR3 sequences; roughly 10% of them were singletons. Of the sample, 4.5% to 7% is held by the ten largest clones.

The sample in question was PBMCs from the stem cell graft donor, obtained from the stem cell graft. The chain uses TRBV10-3 and TRBJ2-1; the central 12 bases match TRBD2. The source of this sequence is a human donor who donated a stem cell graft to a child with acute myeloid leukemia. The DNA sequence reads TGTGCCACTCGACTAGCGGGAGACTACAATGAGCAGTTCTTC. This sequence encodes CATRLAGDYNEQFF.